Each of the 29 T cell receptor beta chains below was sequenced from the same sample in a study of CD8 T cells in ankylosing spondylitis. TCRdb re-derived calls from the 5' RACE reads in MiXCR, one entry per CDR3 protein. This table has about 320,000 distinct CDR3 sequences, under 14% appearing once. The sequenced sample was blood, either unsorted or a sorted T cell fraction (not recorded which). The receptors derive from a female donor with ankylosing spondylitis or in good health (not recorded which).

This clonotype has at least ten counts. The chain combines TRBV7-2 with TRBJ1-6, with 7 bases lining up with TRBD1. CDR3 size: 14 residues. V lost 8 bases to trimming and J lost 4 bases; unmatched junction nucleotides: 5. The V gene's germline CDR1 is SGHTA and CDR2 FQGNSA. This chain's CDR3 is CASALQGYNSPLHF. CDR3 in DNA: TGTGCCAGCGCCCTACAGGGGTATAATTCACCCCTCCACTTT.

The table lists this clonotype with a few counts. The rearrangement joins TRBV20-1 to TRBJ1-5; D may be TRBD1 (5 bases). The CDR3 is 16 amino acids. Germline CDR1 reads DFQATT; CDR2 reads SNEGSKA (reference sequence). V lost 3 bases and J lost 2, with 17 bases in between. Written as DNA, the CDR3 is TGCAGTGCTAGGGCTACAGGTGCCGTCGGCAATCAGCCCCAGCATTTT. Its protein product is CSARATGAVGNQPQHF.

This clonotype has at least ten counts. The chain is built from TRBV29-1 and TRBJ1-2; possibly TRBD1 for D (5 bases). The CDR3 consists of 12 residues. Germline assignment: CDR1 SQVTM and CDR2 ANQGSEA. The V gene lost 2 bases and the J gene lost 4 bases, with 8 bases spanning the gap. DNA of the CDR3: TGCAGCGTTGAAAAGGGGATCTATGGCTACACCTTC. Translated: CSVEKGIYGYTF.

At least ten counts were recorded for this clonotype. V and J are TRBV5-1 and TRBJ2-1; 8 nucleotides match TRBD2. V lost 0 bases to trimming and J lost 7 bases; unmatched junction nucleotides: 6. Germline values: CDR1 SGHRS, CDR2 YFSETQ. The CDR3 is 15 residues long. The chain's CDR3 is CASSLGAGVLNEQFF. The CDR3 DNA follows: TGCGCCAGCAGCTTGGGAGCGGGAGTCCTAAATGAGCAGTTCTTC.

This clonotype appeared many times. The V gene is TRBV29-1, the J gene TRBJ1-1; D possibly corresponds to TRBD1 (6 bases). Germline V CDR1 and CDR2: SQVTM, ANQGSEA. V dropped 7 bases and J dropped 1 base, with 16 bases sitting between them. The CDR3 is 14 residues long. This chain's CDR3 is CSAHPRTANTEAFF. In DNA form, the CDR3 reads TGCAGCGCCCACCCTAGGACAGCGAACACTGAAGCTTTCTTT.

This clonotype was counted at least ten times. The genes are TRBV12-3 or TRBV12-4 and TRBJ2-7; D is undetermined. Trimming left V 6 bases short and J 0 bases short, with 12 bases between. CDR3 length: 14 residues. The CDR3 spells CASSPETISYEQYF. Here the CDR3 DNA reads TGTGCCAGCAGCCCCGAGACAATCTCCTACGAGCAGTACTTC.

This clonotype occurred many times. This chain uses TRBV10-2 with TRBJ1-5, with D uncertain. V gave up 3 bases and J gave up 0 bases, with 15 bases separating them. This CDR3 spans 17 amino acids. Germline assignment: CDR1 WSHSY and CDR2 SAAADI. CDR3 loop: CASSDKLSPYSNQPQHF. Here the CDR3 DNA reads TGCGCCAGCAGTGACAAGTTATCGCCGTATAGCAATCAGCCCCAGCATTTT.

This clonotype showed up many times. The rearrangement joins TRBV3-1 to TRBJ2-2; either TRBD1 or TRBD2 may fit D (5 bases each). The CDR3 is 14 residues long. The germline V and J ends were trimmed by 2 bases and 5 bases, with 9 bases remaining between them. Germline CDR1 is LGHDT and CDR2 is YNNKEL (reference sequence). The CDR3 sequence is CASSQRGRTGELFF. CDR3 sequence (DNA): TGTGCCAGCAGCCAACGGGGCAGGACCGGGGAGCTGTTTTTT.

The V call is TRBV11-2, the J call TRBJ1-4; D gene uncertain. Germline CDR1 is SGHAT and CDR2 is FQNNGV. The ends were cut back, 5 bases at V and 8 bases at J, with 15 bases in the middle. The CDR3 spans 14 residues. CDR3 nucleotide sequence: TGTGCCAGCAGCGTCACGGGGTTGCGGGAAAAACTGTTTTTT. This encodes CASSVTGLREKLFF.

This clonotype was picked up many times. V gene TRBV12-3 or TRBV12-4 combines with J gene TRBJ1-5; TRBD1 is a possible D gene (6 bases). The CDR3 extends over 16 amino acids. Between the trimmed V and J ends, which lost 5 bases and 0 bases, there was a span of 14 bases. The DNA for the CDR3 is TGTGCCAGCAGTCCCTGGACAGAGTCTAGCAATCAGCCCCAGCATTTT. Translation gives CASSPWTESSNQPQHF.

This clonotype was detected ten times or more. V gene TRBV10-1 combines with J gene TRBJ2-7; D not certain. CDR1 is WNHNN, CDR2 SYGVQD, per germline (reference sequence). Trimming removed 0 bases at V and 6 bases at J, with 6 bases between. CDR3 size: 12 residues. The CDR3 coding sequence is TGCGCCAGCAGTGAGTCGGGATCCGAGCAGTACTTC. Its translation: CASSESGSEQYF.

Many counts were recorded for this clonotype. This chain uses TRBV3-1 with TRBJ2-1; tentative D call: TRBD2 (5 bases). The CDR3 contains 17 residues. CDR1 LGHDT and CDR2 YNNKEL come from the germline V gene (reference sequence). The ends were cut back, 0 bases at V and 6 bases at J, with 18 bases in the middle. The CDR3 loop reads CASSQDILGLRSNEQFF. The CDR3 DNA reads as TGTGCCAGCAGCCAAGATATTTTAGGACTCCGGTCCAATGAGCAGTTCTTC.

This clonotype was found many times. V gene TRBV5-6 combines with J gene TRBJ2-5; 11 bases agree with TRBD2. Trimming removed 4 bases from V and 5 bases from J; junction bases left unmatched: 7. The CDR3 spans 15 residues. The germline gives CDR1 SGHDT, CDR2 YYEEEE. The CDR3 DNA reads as TGTGCCAGCAGCCCACCTAGCGGGGGGATGGAGACCCAGTACTTC. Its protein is CASSPPSGGMETQYF.

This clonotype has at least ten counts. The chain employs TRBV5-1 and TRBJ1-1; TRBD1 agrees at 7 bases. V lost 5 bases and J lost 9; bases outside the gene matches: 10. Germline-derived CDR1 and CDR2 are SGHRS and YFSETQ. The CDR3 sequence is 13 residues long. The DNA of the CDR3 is TGCGCCAGCAGGATGGACAGGCAGGCTAAAGCTTTCTTT. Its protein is CASRMDRQAKAFF.

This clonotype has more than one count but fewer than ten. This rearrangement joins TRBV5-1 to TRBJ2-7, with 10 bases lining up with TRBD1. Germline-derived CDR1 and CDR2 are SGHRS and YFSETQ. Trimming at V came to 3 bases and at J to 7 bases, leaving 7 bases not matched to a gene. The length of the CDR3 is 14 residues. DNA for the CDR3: TGCGCCAGCAGCTCCGGGACAGGGGCCTTAGAGCAGTACTTC. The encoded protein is CASSSGTGALEQYF. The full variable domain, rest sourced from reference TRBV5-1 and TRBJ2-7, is KAGVTQTPRYLIKTRGQQVTLSCSPISGHRSVSWYQQTPGQGLQFLFEYFSETQRNKGNFPGRFSGRQFSNSRSEMNVSTLELGDSALYLCASSSGTGALEQYFGPGTRLTVT.

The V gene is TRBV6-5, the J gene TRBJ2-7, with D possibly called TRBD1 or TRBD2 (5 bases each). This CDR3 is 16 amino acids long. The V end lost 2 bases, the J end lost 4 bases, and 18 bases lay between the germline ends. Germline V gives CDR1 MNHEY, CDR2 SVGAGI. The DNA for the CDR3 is TGTGCCAGCAGTTACAGTAGGGCCATGGGGGTATACGAGCAGTACTTC. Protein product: CASSYSRAMGVYEQYF.

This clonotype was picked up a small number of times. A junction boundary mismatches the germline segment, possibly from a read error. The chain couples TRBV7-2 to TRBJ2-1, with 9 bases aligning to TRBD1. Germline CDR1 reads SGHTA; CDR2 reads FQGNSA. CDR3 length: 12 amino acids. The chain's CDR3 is CASTLGTGEQFF. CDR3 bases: TGTGCCAGCACCTTAGGGACAGGGGAGCAGTTCTTC.

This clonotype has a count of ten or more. In nucleotides, the CDR3 is TGCAGTGCTCTCGTTGGGCGTACCCTCACAGCTACCACTCAAGAGACCCAGTACTTC. It translates to CSALVGRTLTATTQETQYF. The V gene is TRBV20-1, the J gene TRBJ2-5; D remains ambiguous. The germline V gene has CDR1 DFQATT and CDR2 SNEGSKA (reference sequence). V lost 5 bases and J lost 2, with 30 bases in between. The CDR3 runs 19 residues.

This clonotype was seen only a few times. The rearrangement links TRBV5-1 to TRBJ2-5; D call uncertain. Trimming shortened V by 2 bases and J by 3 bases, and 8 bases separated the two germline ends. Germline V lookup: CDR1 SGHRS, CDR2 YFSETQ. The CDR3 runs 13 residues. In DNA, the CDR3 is TGCGCCAGCAGCTTAGGGTCGGAAGAGACCCAGTACTTC. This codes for CASSLGSEETQYF.

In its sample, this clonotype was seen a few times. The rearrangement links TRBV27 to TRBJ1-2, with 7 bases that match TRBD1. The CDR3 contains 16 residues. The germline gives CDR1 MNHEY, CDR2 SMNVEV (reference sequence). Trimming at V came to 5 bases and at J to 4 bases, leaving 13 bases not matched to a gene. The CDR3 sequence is CASSRSTRGGGYGYTF. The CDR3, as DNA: TGTGCCAGCAGTCGGTCGACCAGGGGGGGCGGCTATGGCTACACCTTC.

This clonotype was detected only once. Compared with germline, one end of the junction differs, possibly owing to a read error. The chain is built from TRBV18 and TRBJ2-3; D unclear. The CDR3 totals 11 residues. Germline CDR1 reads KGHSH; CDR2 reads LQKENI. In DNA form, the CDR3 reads TGTGCCAGCTCACCCCAGGATACGCAGTGTTTT. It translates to CASSPQDTQCF.

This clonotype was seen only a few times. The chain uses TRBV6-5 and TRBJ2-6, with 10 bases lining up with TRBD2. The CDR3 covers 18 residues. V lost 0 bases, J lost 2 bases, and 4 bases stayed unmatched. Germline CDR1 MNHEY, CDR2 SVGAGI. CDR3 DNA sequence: TGTGCCAGCAGTTACTCCCCTAGCGGGAGTGCTGGGGCCAACGTCCTGACTTTC. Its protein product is CASSYSPSGSAGANVLTF.

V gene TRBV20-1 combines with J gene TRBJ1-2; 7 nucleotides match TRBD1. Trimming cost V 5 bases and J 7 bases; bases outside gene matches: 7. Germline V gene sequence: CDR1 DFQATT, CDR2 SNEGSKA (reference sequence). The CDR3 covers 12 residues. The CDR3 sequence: CSAARQGGGYTF. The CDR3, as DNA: TGCAGTGCTGCGAGACAGGGCGGTGGCTACACCTTC.

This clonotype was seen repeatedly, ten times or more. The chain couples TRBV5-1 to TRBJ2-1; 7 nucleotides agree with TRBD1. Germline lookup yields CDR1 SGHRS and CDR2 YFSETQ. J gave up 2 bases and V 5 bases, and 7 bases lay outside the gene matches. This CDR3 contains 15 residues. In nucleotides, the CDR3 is TGCGCCAGCAGTCTTCCGGGACAGACCTACAATGAGCAGTTCTTC. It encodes CASSLPGQTYNEQFF.

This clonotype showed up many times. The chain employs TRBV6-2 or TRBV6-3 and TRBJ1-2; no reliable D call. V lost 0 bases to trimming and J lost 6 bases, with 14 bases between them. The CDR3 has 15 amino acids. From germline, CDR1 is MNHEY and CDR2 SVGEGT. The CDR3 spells CASSYSPGGGNGYTF. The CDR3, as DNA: TGTGCCAGCAGTTACTCACCCGGAGGAGGGAATGGCTACACCTTC.

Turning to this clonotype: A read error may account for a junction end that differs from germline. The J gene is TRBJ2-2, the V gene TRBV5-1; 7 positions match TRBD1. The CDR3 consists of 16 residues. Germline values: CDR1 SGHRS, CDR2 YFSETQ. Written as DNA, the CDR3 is TGCGCCAGCAGGAAAACGGGACAGCTGAACGCCGGGGAGCTGTTTTTT. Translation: CASRKTGQLNAGELFF.

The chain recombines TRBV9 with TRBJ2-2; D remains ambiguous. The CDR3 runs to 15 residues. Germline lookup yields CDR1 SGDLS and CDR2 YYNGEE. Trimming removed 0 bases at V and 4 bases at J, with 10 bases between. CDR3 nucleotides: TGTGCCAGCAGCGTAGGTTCCCCGGGCACCGGGGAGCTGTTTTTT. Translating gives CASSVGSPGTGELFF.

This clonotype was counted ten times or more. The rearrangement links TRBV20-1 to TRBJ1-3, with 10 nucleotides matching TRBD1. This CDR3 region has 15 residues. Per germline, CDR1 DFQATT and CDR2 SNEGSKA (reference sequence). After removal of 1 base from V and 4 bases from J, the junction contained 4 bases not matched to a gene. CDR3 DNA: TGCAGTGCTAGAGCTGACAGGGGGCCGGGAAACACCATATATTTT. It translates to CSARADRGPGNTIYF.

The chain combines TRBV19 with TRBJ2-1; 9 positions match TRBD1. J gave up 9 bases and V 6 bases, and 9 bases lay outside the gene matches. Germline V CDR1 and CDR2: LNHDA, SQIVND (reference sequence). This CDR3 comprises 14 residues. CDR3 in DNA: TGTGCCAGTAGCCTGGGACAGGGCTCCAGTGAGCAGTTCTTC. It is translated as CASSLGQGSSEQFF.